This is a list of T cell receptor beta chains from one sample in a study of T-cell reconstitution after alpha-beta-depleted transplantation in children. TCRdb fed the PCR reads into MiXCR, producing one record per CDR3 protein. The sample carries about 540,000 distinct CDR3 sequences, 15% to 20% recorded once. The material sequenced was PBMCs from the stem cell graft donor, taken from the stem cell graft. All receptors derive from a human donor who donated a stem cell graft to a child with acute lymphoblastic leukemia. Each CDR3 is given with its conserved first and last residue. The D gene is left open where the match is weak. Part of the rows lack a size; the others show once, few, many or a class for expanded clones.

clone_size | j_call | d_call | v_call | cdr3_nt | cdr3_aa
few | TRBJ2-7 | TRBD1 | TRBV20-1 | TGCAGTGCTGTCCGGACAGGCTCTCACGAGCAGTACTTC | CSAVRTGSHEQYF
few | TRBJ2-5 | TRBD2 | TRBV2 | TGTGCCAGCAGTCGACTAGCGGAGAACCAAGAGACCCAGTACTTC | CASSRLAENQETQYF
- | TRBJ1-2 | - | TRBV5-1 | TGCGCCAGCAGCTCCAACCAACACCCAGGGGCTGGCTACACCTTC | CASSSNQHPGAGYTF
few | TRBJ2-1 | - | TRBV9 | TGTGCCAGCGGAGGGGGTATTTGGGAAGCGGAAAACAATGAGCAGTTCTTC | CASGGGIWEAENNEQFF
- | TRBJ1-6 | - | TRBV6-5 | TGTGCCAGCAGTTACAGAGGGAATTCACCCCTCCACTTT | CASSYRGNSPLHF
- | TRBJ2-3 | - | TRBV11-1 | TGTGCCAGCAGCTTTAATTCGGGACCCAGCACAGATACGCAGTATTTT | CASSFNSGPSTDTQYF
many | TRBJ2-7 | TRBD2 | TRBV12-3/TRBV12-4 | TGTGCCAGCAGCTTGGGGCTAGCGGGTTCCTACGAGCAGTACTTC | CASSLGLAGSYEQYF
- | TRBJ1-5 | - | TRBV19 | TGTGCCAGTAGGGCCAGGGACCGTCAGCCCCAGCATTTT | CASRARDRQPQHF
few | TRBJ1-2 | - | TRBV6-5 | TGTGCCAGCAGTTACTCCCACGACTCACCCGGGAGGGGCTACACCTTC | CASSYSHDSPGRGYTF
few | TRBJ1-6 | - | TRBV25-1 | TGTGCCAGCAGTGAATCGGAGCGGCTGAATTCACCCCTCCACTTT | CASSESERLNSPLHF
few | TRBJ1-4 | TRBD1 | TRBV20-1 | TGCAGTCCGGGACAGACTAATGAAAAACTGTTTTTT | CSPGQTNEKLFF
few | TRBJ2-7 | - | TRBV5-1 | TGCGCCAGCAGTTCTAACAGGGAGTTCTCCTACGAGCAGTACTTC | CASSSNREFSYEQYF
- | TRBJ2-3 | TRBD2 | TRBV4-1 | TGCGCCAGCAGCCAAGGCCTTGCGGCACTAGTCGGGGGGGCAGATACGCAGTATTTT | CASSQGLAALVGGADTQYF